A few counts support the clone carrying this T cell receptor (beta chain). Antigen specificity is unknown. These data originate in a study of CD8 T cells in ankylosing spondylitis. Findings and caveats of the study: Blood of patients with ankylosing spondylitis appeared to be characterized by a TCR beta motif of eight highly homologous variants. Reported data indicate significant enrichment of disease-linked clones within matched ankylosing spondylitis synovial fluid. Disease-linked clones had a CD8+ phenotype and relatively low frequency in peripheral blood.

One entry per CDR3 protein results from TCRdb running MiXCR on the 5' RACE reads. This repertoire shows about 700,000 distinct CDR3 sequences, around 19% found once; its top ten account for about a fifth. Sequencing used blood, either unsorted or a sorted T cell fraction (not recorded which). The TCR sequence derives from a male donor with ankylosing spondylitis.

CDR3 nucleotide sequence: TGTGCCAGCTCACTACTAGCGGGAACGCAGTATTTT. It yields the protein CASSLLAGTQYF. The J gene is TRBJ2-3, the V gene TRBV18; 10 nucleotides align to TRBD2. This CDR3 has 12 amino acids. Trimming removed 4 bases from V and 9 bases from J; junction bases left unmatched: 1. Germline values: CDR1 KGHSH, CDR2 LQKENI.